This T cell receptor beta chain was recovered during a study of OX40 agonist ivuxolimab in advanced cancers. Study at large: Ivuxolimab, which is an agonistic anti-OX40 (CD134) antibody, was administered to the patients.

With 7 bases removed from V and 0 bases from J, the gap between germline ends came to 10 bases. Looked up from germline, CDR1 is MNHEY and CDR2 is SVGAGI. CDR3 length equals 14 residues. Clones were sequenced by immunoSEQ multiplex PCR, and TCRdb holds only the in-frame ones, with some missing. The table shows approximately 82,000 clones, with 80% to 95% occurring only once. Study-wide results and caveats: Still undetermined is the antigen specificity of the expanded peripheral T cells. At 0.1 to 3.0 mg/kg and by week 6, clonal expansion occurred in CD4+ and CD8+ blood T cells.

Regarding this clone: Its antigen is not known.

This receptor was identified in an adult with an advanced solid tumor such as melanoma, head and neck, liver or kidney cancer. Specimen: CD4+ or CD8+ T cells sorted from blood, collected in a trial of the OX40 agonist ivuxolimab. The chain recombines TRBV6-5 with TRBJ1-3, with D hard to call. The CDR3 DNA reads TGTGCCAGCACTGGACCGACCTCTGGAAACACCATATATTTT. Its translation is CASTGPTSGNTIYF.